This TCR beta chain was identified during a study of neurological immune-mediated disorders. This clonotype has at least ten counts. The CDR3 contains 13 residues. V was cut by 2 bases and J by 4 bases, with 10 bases left in between. Germline CDR1 and CDR2: SQVTM and ANQGSEA. Via MiXCR, TCRdb re-called the 5' RACE reads, giving one row per CDR3 protein. The repertoire holds approximately 70,000 distinct CDR3 sequences, with roughly a tenth as singletons. The time point: longitudinal time-point 1 (baseline). The chain couples TRBV29-1 to TRBJ2-3; the D call may be TRBD1 or TRBD2 (6 bases each). Sequencing was carried out using PBMCs. This TCR came from a young man in good health. CDR3 sequence (DNA): TGCAGCGTTGAAAGGGGGGCCGCAGATACGCAGTATTTT. It specifies CSVERGAADTQYF.